These 8 T cell receptor beta chains originate from one sample sequenced in a study of cytomegalovirus exposure and HLA in healthy donors. The data were produced by immunoSEQ multiplex PCR, yet TCRdb's version contains in-frame clones alone and is incomplete. This sample has about 160,000 clones, with roughly 86% found just once. The material sequenced was PBMCs. The receptors originated from a man between 18 and 35 years old in good health and CMV-seropositive.

The V call is TRBV6-1, the J call TRBJ1-2; maybe TRBD1 (6 bases). The CDR3 spans 15 residues. Trimming pared 4 bases from V and 4 bases from J, leaving 16 bases between. Looked up from germline, CDR1 is MNHNS and CDR2 is SASEGT. The CDR3 here is CASSGLHRAGYGYTF. CDR3 nucleotide sequence: TGTGCCAGCAGTGGACTTCACAGGGCTGGCTATGGCTACACCTTC.

V usage is TRBV21-1 and J usage is TRBJ2-7; the table's D call TRBD2 went unverified against the DNA. TRBV21-1 corresponds to a pseudogene. This CDR3 comprises 16 residues. The CDR3 nucleotides read TGTGCCAGCAGCAACCGCCTCGGGAGGGCTAGACTACCAGAGTACTTC. This gives the protein CASSNRLGRARLPEYF.

This clone was recorded only once. The chain uses TRBV25-1 and TRBJ2-2; D is unresolved. Germline CDR1 MGHDK, CDR2 SYGVNS. This CDR3 has 13 amino acids. Trimming left V 7 bases short and J 4 bases short, with 10 bases between. CDR3 sequence reads: CASTGYGTGELFF. In nucleotides, the CDR3 is TGTGCCAGCACAGGATATGGCACCGGGGAGCTGTTTTTT.

The V and J genes are TRBV6-1 and TRBJ1-1; maybe TRBD1 (6 bases). CDR1 and CDR2 (germline): MNHNS, SASEGT. The CDR3 totals 12 residues. V shed 6 bases and J shed 7 bases, with 12 bases lying between them. CDR3 amino acids: CASSSTGLEAFF. The CDR3 bases are TGTGCCAGCAGCTCAACAGGGCTTGAAGCTTTCTTT.

This clone was counted a single time. The rearrangement uses TRBV7-8 and TRBJ1-4; 7 nucleotides align to TRBD1. The CDR3 length is 16 residues. After removal of 1 base from V and 3 bases from J, the junction contained 5 bases not matched to a gene. Germline-derived CDR1 and CDR2 are SGHVS and FQNEAQ. The CDR3 is CASSLVGQAPNEKLFF. The CDR3 DNA reads as TGTGCCAGCAGCTTAGTTGGACAGGCCCCTAATGAAAAACTGTTTTTT.

This chain connects TRBV9 to TRBJ2-1, with 8 positions matching TRBD2. In germline, CDR1 is SGDLS, CDR2 YYNGEE. The CDR3 runs to 15 residues. V gave up 4 bases and J gave up 6 bases; unmatched junction bases: 9. In DNA form, the CDR3 reads TGTGCCAGCAGCAGCCTGGGACTAGACGGCAATGAGCAGTTCTTC. Translating gives CASSSLGLDGNEQFF.

The chain carries TRBV1 and TRBJ1-5. TRBV1 is designated a pseudogene. The CDR3 extends over 15 amino acids. This CDR3 is CTSSQPLGGNQPQHF. CDR3 DNA sequence: TGCACCAGCAGCCAACCCCTCGGGGGCAATCAGCCCCAGCATTTT.

In this sample, this clone turned up once. The chain is built from TRBV5-1 and TRBJ1-3; 7 bases align to TRBD1. The trim removed 3 bases at V and 0 bases at J, leaving 6 bases unmatched. Germline-derived CDR1 and CDR2 are SGHRS and YFSETQ. The CDR3 spans 16 residues. The CDR3 spells CASSSSDRSSGNTIYF. The CDR3 DNA reads as TGCGCCAGCAGCTCCTCGGACAGGAGCTCTGGAAACACCATATATTTT.